This T cell receptor beta chain was observed in a study of cytomegalovirus exposure and HLA in healthy donors. The CDR3 contains 13 residues. Trimming cost V 6 bases and J 3 bases, with 9 bases left between them. In germline, CDR1 is MGHRA, CDR2 YSYEKL. The PCR employed 60 Vbeta primers together with 13 Jbeta primers. Here immunoSEQ multiplex PCR was the method, and the copy in TCRdb shows in-frame clones only, minus some. Of 170,000 or so clones in the sample, roughly 88% were seen once. Sample: PBMCs. This receptor was obtained from a man over 45 in good health and CMV-seropositive. The V gene is TRBV4-1, the J gene TRBJ1-3; D is unresolved. CDR3 residues: CASSRGDGNTIYF. The CDR3 DNA sequence: TGCGCCAGCAGTCGCGGGGATGGAAACACCATATATTTT.